This is a list of T cell receptor beta chains from one sample in a study of CXCR3-negative and CXCR3-positive naive CD8 T cells. Following a re-call of the 5' RACE reads, TCRdb has one entry per CDR3 protein and lacks DNA. The table counts about 98,000 distinct CDR3 sequences; 1.1% lies in the top ten. Source material: naive CXCR3+ CD8+ T cells from blood. The receptors derive from a human donor in good health. Some clones in this sample may be carry-over from other donors' samples. The CDR3 runs from the conserved cysteine through the conserved F or W.

CASSPISGELFF	TRBJ2-2	TRBV7-7	12
CASSQEWAAGGSTEAFF	TRBJ1-1	TRBV4-3	17
CASSLEASGDQETQYF	TRBJ2-5	TRBV5-6	16
CASSQDSGGLSTDTQYF	TRBJ2-3	TRBV4-3	17
CASSLSGTPPYEQYF	TRBJ2-7	TRBV7-9	15
CASSAGQSYEQYF	TRBJ2-7	TRBV5-1	13
CASSSREGQDTQYF	TRBJ2-3	TRBV7-9	14
CSVESQAALEAFF	TRBJ1-1	TRBV29-1	13
CASSLFRTSSTDTQYF	TRBJ2-3	TRBV12-3/TRBV12-4	16
CASTYPAPDYSGANVLTF	TRBJ2-6	TRBV7-8	18
CSVELTSGSYEQYF	TRBJ2-7	TRBV29-1	14
CASSRGQGTIYEQYF	TRBJ2-7	TRBV7-6	15
CASSYSLASGPDEQYF	TRBJ2-7	TRBV6-8	16
CASGPGAYEQYF	TRBJ2-7	TRBV5-1	12
CASSYSNTGAYGYTF	TRBJ1-2	TRBV6-5	15
CASSLRTGMNTEAFF	TRBJ1-1	TRBV27	15
CASRAGTGGGYTF	TRBJ1-2	TRBV27	13
CASSLTGGDYNSPLHF	TRBJ1-6	TRBV7-8	16
CASSLLTSGGPGELFF	TRBJ2-2	TRBV28	16
CAWSWRELSYNEQFF	TRBJ2-1	TRBV30	15
CASSLAGGIYDEQYF	TRBJ2-7	TRBV5-1	15
CASSLFRAGFSNQPQHF	TRBJ1-5	TRBV28	17
CASSSPGDSSYEQYF	TRBJ2-7	TRBV7-9	15
CASSAGASGSFEQYF	TRBJ2-7	TRBV5-1	15
CASRFGGEKLFF	TRBJ1-4	TRBV5-1	12
CSVEYPREAFF	TRBJ1-1	TRBV29-1	11
CATSRQQQGKGTDTQYF	TRBJ2-3	TRBV15	17
CASSPHRSYEQYF	TRBJ2-7	TRBV14	13
CASSLNRFPNTEAFF	TRBJ1-1	TRBV4-3	15
CSVEGGSNEQFF	TRBJ2-1	TRBV29-1	12
CASSVQDNYGYTF	TRBJ1-2	TRBV9	13
CASSVALDNEQFF	TRBJ2-1	TRBV9	13
CASSTNRDNEQFF	TRBJ2-1	TRBV6-6	13
CASGTGENQPQHF	TRBJ1-5	TRBV6-5	13
CASSLITEAEAFF	TRBJ1-1	TRBV12-3/TRBV12-4	13
CASSPSAAYQETQYF	TRBJ2-5	TRBV7-9	15
CASSYEPGENTEAFF	TRBJ1-1	TRBV6-2/TRBV6-3	15
CSARDRGRRNTEAFF	TRBJ1-1	TRBV20-1	15
CSAQGQGGGNQPQHF	TRBJ1-5	TRBV20-1	15
CASSEGGLSYEQYF	TRBJ2-7	TRBV6-1	14
CASSLESNGGDTQYF	TRBJ2-3	TRBV7-2	15
CASSIAGSTDTQYF	TRBJ2-3	TRBV6-5	14
CASSSPRYNEQFF	TRBJ2-1	TRBV12-3/TRBV12-4	13
CSARGFQGPYEQYF	TRBJ2-7	TRBV20-1	14
CASGLVQLRGEWETQYF	TRBJ2-5	TRBV12-5	17
CSVEGQGPTYEQYF	TRBJ2-7	TRBV29-1	14
CASSIWTGDSNQPQHF	TRBJ1-5	TRBV19	16
CASSFRDAEETQYF	TRBJ2-5	TRBV11-1	14
CASSLGGQRYEAFF	TRBJ1-1	TRBV12-3/TRBV12-4	14
CASSTGQGAEKLFF	TRBJ1-4	TRBV5-5	14
CASSVGSSGAYEQYF	TRBJ2-7	TRBV9	15
CASSLTGQANYGYTF	TRBJ1-2	TRBV28	15
CASRDGGRPNSPLHF	TRBJ1-6	TRBV7-9	15
CSVEGASWQGAAGYTF	TRBJ1-2	TRBV29-1	16
CASSLQGGGTEQYF	TRBJ2-7	TRBV7-3	14
CASSLTSGGPWEQYF	TRBJ2-7	TRBV6-5	15
CASSLLRQGWTEAFF	TRBJ1-1	TRBV5-4	15
CASSQIGIPTWEEQYF	TRBJ2-7	TRBV14	16
CASSPYRTGRVNTEAFF	TRBJ1-1	TRBV28	17